This is a list of T cell receptor beta chains from one sample in a study of blood T cell repertoires in COVID-19. Assay used: immunoSEQ multiplex PCR; TCRdb lists only in-frame clones, some missing. The sample has approximately 220,000 clones; around four fifths are singletons. Input material: peripheral blood. The receptors here all came from a woman in her sixties who had recovered from COVID-19. Both conserved end residues are part of each CDR3. Fields, in order: D gene, clone size, J gene, V gene, CDR3 DNA, CDR3 protein. D genes are given only for firm matches. Size is omitted from some rows. Given values are once, few, many or a class for expanded clones.

D: .
size: .
J: TRBJ2-7
V: TRBV6-5
DNA: TGTGCCAGCAGTTACTCGGGGCTAGGGGATGGCTACGAGCAGTACTTC
CDR3: CASSYSGLGDGYEQYF

D: .
size: .
J: TRBJ2-1
V: TRBV6-6
DNA: TGTGCCAGCAGTTACTCGAGAGGTAATGAGCAGTTCTTC
CDR3: CASSYSRGNEQFF

D: .
size: few
J: TRBJ2-3
V: TRBV27
DNA: TGTGCCAGCAGATCCGAGGGTGTTGGCACAGATACGCAGTATTTT
CDR3: CASRSEGVGTDTQYF

D: TRBD2
size: .
J: TRBJ2-2
V: TRBV4-1
DNA: TGCCCCACCAGCCAAGCATCGGGGGGGGACGACACCGGGGAGCTGTTTTTT
CDR3: CPTSQASGGDDTGELFF

D: .
size: once
J: TRBJ2-1
V: TRBV29-1
DNA: TGCAGCGCCCCCTCCCGGGGAAACAATGAGCAGTTCTTC
CDR3: CSAPSRGNNEQFF

D: .
size: .
J: TRBJ1-4
V: TRBV7-9
DNA: TGTGCCAGCGCCCCGACGCGGGAACACCCAGAAAAACTGTTTTTT
CDR3: CASAPTREHPEKLFF

D: .
size: .
J: TRBJ2-2
V: TRBV9
DNA: TGTGCCAGCAGCGTAGGCGGGGGCGCAGGCACCGGGGAGCTGTTTTTT
CDR3: CASSVGGGAGTGELFF

D: .
size: .
J: TRBJ1-4
V: TRBV7-2
DNA: TGTGCCAGCAGCTTAACAGGGATCCCTGAAAAACTGTTTTTT
CDR3: CASSLTGIPEKLFF

D: TRBD1
size: .
J: TRBJ2-2
V: TRBV4-2
DNA: TGTGCCAGCAGCTCTGGGACAGGGGGCGTGTCCGGGGAGCTGTTTTTT
CDR3: CASSSGTGGVSGELFF

D: .
size: .
J: TRBJ1-1
V: TRBV19
DNA: TGTGCCAGTAGTGGGCAGGGGACTGAAGCTTTCTTT
CDR3: CASSGQGTEAFF

D: .
size: .
J: TRBJ1-1
V: TRBV20-1
DNA: TGCAGTGCTAGTCCTCCGGGGGACACTGAAGCTTTCTTT
CDR3: CSASPPGDTEAFF

D: TRBD1
size: .
J: TRBJ1-1
V: TRBV19
DNA: TGTGCCAGTAGTACCTTAACAGGGGTGGGGCTGAACACTGAAGCTTTCTTT
CDR3: CASSTLTGVGLNTEAFF

D: .
size: .
J: TRBJ2-5
V: TRBV5-4
DNA: TGTGCCAGCAGCCCCGGTCTTCTAAAGCCGCAAGAGACCCAGTACTTC
CDR3: CASSPGLLKPQETQYF

D: TRBD2
size: .
J: TRBJ2-3
V: TRBV5-1
DNA: TGCGCCAGCAGCCCGGAAGTAGCGGGGGGGCGCACAGATACGCAGTATTTT
CDR3: CASSPEVAGGRTDTQYF

D: TRBD1
size: .
J: TRBJ2-3
V: TRBV5-8
DNA: TGTGCCAGCAGTTACGGGACAGGATACACAGATACGCAGTATTTT
CDR3: CASSYGTGYTDTQYF

D: .
size: .
J: TRBJ2-1
V: TRBV7-8
DNA: TGTGCCAGCAGCTCAGAAGCGTGGGTAGCGCGCAATGAGCAGTTCTTC
CDR3: CASSSEAWVARNEQFF

D: .
size: .
J: TRBJ1-5
V: TRBV11-2
DNA: TGTGCCAGCAGCCGGACAGAGATTCGGCCCCAGCATTTT
CDR3: CASSRTEIRPQHF

D: .
size: .
J: TRBJ1-5
V: TRBV12-3/TRBV12-4
DNA: TGTGCCAGCAGTTTACGGGGAGATCAGCCCCAGCATTTT
CDR3: CASSLRGDQPQHF

D: .
size: .
J: TRBJ2-7
V: TRBV7-8
DNA: TGTGCCAGCAGCGCGTCCTCCTACGAGCAGTACTTC
CDR3: CASSASSYEQYF

D: TRBD2
size: few
J: TRBJ2-7
V: TRBV7-9
DNA: TGTGCCAGCAGCCTTCTTAGCGGGGGGGCCTACGAGCAGTACTTC
CDR3: CASSLLSGGAYEQYF

D: .
size: .
J: TRBJ2-2
V: TRBV7-2
DNA: TGTGCCAGCAGCGTGGACGCACGGGGTGGGGTCAACGGGGAGCTGTTTTTT
CDR3: CASSVDARGGVNGELFF

D: .
size: .
J: TRBJ1-6
V: TRBV6-1
DNA: TGTGCCAGCAGTGAAATTCGGACACCTGGTGAACTGGGGAATTCACCCCTCCACTTT
CDR3: CASSEIRTPGELGNSPLHF

D: TRBD2
size: .
J: TRBJ2-1
V: TRBV18
DNA: TGTGCCAGCTCACCACAGGGACTACGATACAATGAGCAGTTCTTC
CDR3: CASSPQGLRYNEQFF

D: .
size: .
J: TRBJ1-3
V: TRBV25-1
DNA: TGTGCCAGCAGTGAACCAGGGAAGACAGACACCATATATTTT
CDR3: CASSEPGKTDTIYF

D: .
size: few
J: TRBJ2-3
V: TRBV7-8
DNA: TGTGCCAGCAGCCCCCCAAGAGGCAGAAGCACAGATACGCAGTATTTT
CDR3: CASSPPRGRSTDTQYF

D: .
size: .
J: TRBJ2-5
V: TRBV7-9
DNA: TGTGCCAGCAGCTTAGTCTATCCCGGGGGAGCGGAGACCCAGTACTTC
CDR3: CASSLVYPGGAETQYF

D: .
size: few
J: TRBJ1-2
V: TRBV7-2
DNA: TGTGCCAGCAGCTTCGGATTCAGGAGGGGCTACACCTTC
CDR3: CASSFGFRRGYTF